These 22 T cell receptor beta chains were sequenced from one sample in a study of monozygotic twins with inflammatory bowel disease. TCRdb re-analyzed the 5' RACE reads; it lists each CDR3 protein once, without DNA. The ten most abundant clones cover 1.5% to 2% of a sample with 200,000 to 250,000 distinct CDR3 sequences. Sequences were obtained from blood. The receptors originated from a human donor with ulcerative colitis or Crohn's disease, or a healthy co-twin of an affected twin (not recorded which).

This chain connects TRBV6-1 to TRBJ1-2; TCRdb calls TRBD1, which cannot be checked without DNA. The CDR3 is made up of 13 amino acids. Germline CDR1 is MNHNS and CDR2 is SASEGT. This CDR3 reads CASSEGRGYGYTF.

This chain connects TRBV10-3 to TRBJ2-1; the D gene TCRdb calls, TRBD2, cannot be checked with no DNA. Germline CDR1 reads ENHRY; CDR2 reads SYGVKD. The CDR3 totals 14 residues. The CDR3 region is CAIRLAGASNEQFF.

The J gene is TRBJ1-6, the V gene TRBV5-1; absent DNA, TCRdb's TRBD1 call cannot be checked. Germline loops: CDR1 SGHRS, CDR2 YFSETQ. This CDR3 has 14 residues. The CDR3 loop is CASTPGQLNSPLHF.

The CDR3 is CASSLNRDITDTQYF. The chain combines TRBV12-3 or TRBV12-4 with TRBJ2-3; TCRdb designates TRBD1, a call that cannot be tested without DNA. The CDR3 has 15 amino acids.

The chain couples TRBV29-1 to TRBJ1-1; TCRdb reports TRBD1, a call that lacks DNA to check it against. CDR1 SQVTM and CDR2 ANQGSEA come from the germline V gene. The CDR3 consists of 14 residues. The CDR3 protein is CSVGGRGLNTEAFF.

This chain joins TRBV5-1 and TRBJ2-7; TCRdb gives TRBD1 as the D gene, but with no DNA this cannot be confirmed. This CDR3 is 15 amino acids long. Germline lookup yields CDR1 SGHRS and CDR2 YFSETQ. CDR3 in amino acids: CASSFWNTGHYEQYF.

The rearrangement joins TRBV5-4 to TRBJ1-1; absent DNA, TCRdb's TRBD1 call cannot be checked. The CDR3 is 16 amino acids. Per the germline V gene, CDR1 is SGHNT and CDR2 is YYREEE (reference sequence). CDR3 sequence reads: CASSLAGSAGGTEAFF. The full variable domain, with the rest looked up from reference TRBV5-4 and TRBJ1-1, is ETGVTQSPTHLIKTRGQQVTLRCSSQSGHNTVSWYQQALGQGPQFIFQYYREEENGRGNFPPRFSGLQFPNYSSELNVNALELDDSALYLCASSLAGSAGGTEAFFGQGTRLTVV.

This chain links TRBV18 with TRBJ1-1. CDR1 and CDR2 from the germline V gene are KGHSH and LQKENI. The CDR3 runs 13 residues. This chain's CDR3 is CASSPGEKTEAFF.

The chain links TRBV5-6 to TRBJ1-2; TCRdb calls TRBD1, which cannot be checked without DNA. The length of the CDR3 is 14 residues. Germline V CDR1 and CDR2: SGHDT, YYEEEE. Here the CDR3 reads CASTPLQGIFGYTF.

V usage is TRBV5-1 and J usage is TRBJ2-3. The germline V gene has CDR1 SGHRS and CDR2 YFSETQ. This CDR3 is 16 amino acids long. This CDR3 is CASSPTPATSTDTQYF.

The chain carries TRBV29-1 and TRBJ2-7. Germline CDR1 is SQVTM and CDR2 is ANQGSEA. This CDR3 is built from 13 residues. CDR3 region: CSVRRDPTYEQYF.

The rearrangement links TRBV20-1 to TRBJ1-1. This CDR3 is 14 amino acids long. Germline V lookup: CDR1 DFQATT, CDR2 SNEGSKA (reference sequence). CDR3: CSARGRVMNTEAFF.

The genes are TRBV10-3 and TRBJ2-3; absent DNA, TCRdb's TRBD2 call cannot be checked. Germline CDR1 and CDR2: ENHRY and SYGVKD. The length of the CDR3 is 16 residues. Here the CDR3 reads CAISRGEGRGADTQYF.

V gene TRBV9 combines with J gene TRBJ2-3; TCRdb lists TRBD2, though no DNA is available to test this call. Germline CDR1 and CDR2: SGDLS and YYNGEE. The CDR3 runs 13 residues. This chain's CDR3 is CASSVRSSDTQYF.

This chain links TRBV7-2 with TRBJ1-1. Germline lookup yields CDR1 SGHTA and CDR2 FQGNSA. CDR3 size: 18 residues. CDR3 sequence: CASSLVPPVGYGGTEAFF.

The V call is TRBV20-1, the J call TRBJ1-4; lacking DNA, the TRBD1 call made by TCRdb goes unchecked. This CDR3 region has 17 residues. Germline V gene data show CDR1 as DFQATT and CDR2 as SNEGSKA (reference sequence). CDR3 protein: CSARRRGQMATNEKLFF.

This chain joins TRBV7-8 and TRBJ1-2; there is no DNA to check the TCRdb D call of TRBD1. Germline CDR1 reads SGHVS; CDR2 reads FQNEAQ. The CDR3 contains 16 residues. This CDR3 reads CASSLAWGAPSIGYTF.

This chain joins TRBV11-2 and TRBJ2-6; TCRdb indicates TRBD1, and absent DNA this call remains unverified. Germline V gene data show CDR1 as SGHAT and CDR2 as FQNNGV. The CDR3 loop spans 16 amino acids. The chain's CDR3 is CASSPSGARRANVLTF.

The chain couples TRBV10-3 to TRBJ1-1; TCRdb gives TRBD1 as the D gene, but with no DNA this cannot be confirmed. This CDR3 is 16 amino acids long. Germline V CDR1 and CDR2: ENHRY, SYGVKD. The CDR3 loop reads CAISVMGPGVNTEAFF.

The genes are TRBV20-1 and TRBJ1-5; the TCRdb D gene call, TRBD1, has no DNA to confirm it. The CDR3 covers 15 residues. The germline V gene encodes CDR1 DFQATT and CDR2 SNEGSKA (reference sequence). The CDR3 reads CSARNFRDRNQPQHF.

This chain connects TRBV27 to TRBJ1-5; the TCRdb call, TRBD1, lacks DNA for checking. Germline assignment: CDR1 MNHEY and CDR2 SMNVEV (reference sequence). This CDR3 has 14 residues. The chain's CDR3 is CASSMTDSNQPQHF.

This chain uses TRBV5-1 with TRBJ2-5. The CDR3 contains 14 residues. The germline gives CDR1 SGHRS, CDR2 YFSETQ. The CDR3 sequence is CASSPQEPEETQYF.